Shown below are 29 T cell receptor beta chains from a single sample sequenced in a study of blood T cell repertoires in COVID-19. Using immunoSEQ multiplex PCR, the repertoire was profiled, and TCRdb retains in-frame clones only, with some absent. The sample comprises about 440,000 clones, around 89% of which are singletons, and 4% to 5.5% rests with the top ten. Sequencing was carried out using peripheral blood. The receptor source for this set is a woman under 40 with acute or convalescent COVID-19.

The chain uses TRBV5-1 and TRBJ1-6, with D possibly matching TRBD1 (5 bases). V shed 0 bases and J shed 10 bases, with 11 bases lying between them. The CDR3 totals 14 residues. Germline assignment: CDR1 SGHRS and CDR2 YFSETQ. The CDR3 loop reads CASSLESGRSPLHF. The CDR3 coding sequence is TGCGCCAGCAGCTTGGAGTCAGGGCGGTCACCCCTCCACTTT.

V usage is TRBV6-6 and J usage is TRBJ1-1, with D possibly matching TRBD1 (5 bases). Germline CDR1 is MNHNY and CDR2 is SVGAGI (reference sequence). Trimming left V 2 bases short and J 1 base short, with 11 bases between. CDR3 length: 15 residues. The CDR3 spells CASSYVGGSNTEAFF. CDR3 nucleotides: TGTGCCAGCAGTTACGTGGGGGGGTCGAACACTGAAGCTTTCTTT.

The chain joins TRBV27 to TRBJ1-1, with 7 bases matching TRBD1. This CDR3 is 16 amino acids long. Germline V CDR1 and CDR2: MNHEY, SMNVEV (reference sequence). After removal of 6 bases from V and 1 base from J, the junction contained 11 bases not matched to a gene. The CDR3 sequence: CASSSRRGKENTEAFF. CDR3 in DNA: TGTGCCAGCAGCTCCCGCAGGGGGAAGGAGAACACTGAAGCTTTCTTT.

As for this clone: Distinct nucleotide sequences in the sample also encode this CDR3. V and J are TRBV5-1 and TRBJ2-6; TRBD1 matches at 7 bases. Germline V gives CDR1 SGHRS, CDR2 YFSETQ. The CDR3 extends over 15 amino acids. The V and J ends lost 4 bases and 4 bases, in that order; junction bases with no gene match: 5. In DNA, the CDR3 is TGCGCCAGCAGCACGACAGGGTCCGGGGCCAACGTCCTGACTTTC. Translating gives CASSTTGSGANVLTF.

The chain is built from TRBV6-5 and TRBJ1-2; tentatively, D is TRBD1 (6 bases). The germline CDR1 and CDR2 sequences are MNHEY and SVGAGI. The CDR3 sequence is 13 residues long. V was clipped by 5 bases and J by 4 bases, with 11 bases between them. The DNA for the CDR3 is TGTGCCAGCAGTACGACGACAGGCTATGGCTACACCTTC. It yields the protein CASSTTTGYGYTF.

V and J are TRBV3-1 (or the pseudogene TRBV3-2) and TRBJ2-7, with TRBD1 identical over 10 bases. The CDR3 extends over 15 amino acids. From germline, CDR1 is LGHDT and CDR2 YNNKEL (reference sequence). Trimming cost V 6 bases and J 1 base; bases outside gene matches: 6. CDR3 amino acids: CASSRGQGGSYEQYF. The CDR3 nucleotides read TGTGCCAGCAGTCGAGGACAGGGGGGATCCTACGAGCAGTACTTC.

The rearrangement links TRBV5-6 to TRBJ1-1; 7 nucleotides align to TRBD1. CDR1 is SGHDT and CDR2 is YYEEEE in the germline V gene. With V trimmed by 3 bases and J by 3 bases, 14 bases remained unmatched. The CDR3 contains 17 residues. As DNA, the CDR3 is TGTGCCAGCAGCTACAGGGGAGTAGGGAACCGATACACTGAAGCTTTCTTT. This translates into CASSYRGVGNRYTEAFF.

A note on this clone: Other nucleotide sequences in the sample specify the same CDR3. The CDR3 DNA reads as TGCGCCAGCAGCTATGACACGAACACTGAAGCTTTCTTT. This translates into CASSYDTNTEAFF. V and J are TRBV4-1 and TRBJ1-1; no definite D call. The V end lost 5 bases, the J end lost 1 base, and 8 bases lay between the germline ends. Looked up from germline, CDR1 is MGHRA and CDR2 is YSYEKL. CDR3 length: 13 amino acids.

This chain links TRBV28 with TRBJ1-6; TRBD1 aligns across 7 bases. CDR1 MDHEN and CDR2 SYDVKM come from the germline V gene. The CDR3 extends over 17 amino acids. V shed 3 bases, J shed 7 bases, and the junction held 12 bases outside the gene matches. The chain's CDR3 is CASSFFPGDRDNSPLHF. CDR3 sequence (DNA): TGTGCCAGCAGTTTTTTCCCCGGCGACAGGGACAATTCACCCCTCCACTTT.

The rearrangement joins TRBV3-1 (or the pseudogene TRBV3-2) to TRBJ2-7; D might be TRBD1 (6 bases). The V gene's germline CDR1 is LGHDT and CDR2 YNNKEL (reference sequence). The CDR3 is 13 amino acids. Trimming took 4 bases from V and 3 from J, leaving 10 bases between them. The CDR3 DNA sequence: TGTGCCAGCAGCCCCGGACAGATCTACGAGCAGTACTTC. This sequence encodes CASSPGQIYEQYF.

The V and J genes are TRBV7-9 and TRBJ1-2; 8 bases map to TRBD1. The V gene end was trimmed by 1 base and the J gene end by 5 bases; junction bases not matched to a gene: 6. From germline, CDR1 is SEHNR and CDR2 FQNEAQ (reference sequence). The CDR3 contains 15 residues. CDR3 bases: TGTGCCAGCAGCTTAGGGCAGGGGGCGCAGTATGGCTACACCTTC. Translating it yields CASSLGQGAQYGYTF. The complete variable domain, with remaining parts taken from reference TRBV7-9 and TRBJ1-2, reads DTGVSQNPRHKITKRGQNVTFRCDPISEHNRLYWYRQTLGQGPEFLTYFQNEAQLEKSRLLSDRFSAERPKGSFSTLEIQRTEQGDSAMYLCASSLGQGAQYGYTFGSGTRLTVV.

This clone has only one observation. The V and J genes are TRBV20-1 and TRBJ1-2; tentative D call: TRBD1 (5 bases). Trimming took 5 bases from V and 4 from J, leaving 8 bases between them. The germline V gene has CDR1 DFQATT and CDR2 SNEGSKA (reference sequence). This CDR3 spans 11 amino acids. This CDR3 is CSALRGYGYTF. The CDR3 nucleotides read TGCAGTGCTCTTAGGGGCTATGGCTACACCTTC.

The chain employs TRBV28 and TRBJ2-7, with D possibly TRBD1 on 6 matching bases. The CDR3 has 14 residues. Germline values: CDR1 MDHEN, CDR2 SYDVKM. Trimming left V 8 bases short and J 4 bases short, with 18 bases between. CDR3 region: CASEKDGQLYEQYF. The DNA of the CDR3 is TGTGCCAGCGAGAAAGACGGACAGCTTTACGAGCAGTACTTC.

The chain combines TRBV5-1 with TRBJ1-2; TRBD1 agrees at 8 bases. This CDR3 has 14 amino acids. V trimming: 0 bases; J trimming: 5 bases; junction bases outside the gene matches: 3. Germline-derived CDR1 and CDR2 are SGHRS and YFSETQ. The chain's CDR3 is CASSLEDRAYGYTF. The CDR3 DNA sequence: TGCGCCAGCAGCTTGGAGGACAGGGCATATGGCTACACCTTC.

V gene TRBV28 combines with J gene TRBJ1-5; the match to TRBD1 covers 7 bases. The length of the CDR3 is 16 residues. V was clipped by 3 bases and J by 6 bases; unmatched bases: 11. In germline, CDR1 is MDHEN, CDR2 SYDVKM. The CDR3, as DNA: TGTGCCAGCAGTTTTTCGGGGACAGCGGTAGCTCAGCCCCAGCATTTT. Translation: CASSFSGTAVAQPQHF.

The CDR3 protein is CASSTRDGSSYEQYF. The CDR3 DNA follows: TGTGCCAGCAGCACCCGGGACGGGAGCTCCTACGAGCAGTACTTC. The chain uses TRBV7-9 and TRBJ2-7, with D maybe TRBD2 (6 bases). V gave up 5 bases and J gave up 0 bases, with 14 bases separating them. CDR3 length: 15 residues. CDR1 is SEHNR and CDR2 is FQNEAQ in the germline V gene (reference sequence).

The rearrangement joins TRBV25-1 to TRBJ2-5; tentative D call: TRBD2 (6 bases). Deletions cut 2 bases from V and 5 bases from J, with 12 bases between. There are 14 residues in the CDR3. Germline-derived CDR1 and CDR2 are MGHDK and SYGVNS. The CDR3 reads CASSETGSLETQYF. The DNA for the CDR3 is TGTGCCAGCAGTGAAACCGGGAGCTTGGAGACCCAGTACTTC.

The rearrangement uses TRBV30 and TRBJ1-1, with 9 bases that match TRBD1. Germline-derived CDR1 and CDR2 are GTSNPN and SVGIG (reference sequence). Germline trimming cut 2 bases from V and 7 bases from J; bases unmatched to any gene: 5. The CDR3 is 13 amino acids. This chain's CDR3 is CAWSPDRGDEAFF. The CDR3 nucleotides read TGTGCCTGGAGTCCGGACAGGGGAGATGAAGCTTTCTTT.

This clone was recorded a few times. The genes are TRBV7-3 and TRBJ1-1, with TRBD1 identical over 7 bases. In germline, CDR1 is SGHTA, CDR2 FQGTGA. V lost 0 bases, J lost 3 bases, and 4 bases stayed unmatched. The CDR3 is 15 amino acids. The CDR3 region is CASSLTTGQYTEAFF. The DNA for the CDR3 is TGTGCCAGCAGCTTAACTACGGGACAGTACACTGAAGCTTTCTTT. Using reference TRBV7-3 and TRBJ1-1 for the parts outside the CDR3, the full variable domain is GAGVSQTPSNKVTEKGKYVELRCDPISGHTALYWYRQSLGQGPEFLIYFQGTGAADDSGLPNDRFFAVRPEGSVSTLKIQRTERGDSAVYLCASSLTTGQYTEAFFGQGTRLTVV.

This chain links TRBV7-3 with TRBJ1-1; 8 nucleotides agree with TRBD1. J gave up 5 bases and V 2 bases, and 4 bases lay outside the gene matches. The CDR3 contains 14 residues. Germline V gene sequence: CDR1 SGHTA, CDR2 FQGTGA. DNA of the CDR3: TGTGCCAGCAGCTTAGGGACAGGACAGACTGAAGCTTTCTTT. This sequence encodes CASSLGTGQTEAFF.

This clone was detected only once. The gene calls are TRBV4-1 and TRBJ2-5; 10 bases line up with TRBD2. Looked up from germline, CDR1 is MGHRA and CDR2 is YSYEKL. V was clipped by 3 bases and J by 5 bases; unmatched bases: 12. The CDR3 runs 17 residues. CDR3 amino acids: CASSHYSGGPARETQYF. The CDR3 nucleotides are TGCGCCAGCAGCCACTATAGCGGGGGGCCCGCTAGGGAGACCCAGTACTTC.

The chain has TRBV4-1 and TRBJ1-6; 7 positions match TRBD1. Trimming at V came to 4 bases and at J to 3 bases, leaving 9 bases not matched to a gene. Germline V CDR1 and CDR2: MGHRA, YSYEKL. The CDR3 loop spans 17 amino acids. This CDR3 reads CASSPPGDSYYNSPLHF. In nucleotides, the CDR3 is TGCGCCAGCAGCCCCCCCGGGGACAGTTACTATAATTCACCCCTCCACTTT.

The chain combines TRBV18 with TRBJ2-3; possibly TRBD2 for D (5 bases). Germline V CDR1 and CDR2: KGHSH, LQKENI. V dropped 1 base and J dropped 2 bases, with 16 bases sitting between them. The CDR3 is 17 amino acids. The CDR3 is CASSPRGQTGITDTQYF. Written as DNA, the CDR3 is TGTGCCAGCTCACCACGGGGTCAGACGGGGATCACAGATACGCAGTATTTT.

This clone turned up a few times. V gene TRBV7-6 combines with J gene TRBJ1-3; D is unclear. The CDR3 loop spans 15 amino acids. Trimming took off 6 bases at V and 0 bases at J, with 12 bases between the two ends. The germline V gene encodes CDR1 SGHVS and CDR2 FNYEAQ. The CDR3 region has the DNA TGTGCCAGCAGTCTTCAACCGGGCTCTGGAAACACCATATATTTT. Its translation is CASSLQPGSGNTIYF.

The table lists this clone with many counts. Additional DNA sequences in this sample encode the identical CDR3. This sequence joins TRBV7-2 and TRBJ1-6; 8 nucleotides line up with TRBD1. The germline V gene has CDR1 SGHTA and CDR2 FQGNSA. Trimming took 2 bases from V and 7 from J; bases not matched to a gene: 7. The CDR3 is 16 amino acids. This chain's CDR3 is CASSLSGGALNSPLHF. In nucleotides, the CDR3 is TGTGCCAGCAGCTTATCAGGGGGCGCCTTGAATTCACCCCTCCACTTT. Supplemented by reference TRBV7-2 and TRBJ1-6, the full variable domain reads GAGVSQSPSNKVTEKGKDVELRCDPISGHTALYWYRQSLGQGLEFLIYFQGNSAPDKSGLPSDRFSAERTGGSVSTLTIQRTQQEDSAVYLCASSLSGGALNSPLHFGNGTRLTVT.

CDR3 sequence (DNA): TGTGCCAGCACCTCCGGGGGGAAGGACTATGGCTACACCTTC. Residues: CASTSGGKDYGYTF. The chain joins TRBV28 to TRBJ1-2; D might be TRBD1 (5 bases). V was clipped by 7 bases and J by 3 bases, with 15 bases between them. CDR1 is MDHEN and CDR2 is SYDVKM in the germline V gene. The CDR3 length is 14 residues.

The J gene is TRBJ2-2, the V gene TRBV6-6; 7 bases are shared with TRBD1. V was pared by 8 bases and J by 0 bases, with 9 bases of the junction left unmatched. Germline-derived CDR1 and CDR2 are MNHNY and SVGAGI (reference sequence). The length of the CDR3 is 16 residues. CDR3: CASVTDRNANTGELFF. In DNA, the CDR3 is TGTGCCAGCGTTACGGACAGGAACGCGAACACCGGGGAGCTGTTTTTT.

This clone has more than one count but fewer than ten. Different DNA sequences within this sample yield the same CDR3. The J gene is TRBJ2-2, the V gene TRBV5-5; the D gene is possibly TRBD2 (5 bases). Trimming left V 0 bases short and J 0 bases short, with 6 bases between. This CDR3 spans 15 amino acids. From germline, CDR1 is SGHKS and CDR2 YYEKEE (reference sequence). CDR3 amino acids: CASSLGGTNTGELFF. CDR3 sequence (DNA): TGTGCCAGCAGCTTGGGAGGGACGAACACCGGGGAGCTGTTTTTT. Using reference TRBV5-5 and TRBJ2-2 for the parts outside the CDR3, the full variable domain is DAGVTQSPTHLIKTRGQQVTLRCSPISGHKSVSWYQQVLGQGPQFIFQYYEKEERGRGNFPDRFSARQFPNYSSELNVNALLLGDSALYLCASSLGGTNTGELFFGEGSRLTVL.

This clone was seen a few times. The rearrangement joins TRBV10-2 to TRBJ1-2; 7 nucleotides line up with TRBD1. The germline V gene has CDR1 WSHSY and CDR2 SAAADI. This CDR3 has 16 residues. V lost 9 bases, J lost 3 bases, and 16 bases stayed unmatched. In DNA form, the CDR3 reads TGCGCCAGTGCAGGCACAAACAGGGGTCTCGACTATGGCTACACCTTC. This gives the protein CASAGTNRGLDYGYTF.